The 26 T cell receptor beta chains below all came from one sample that was sequenced in a study of OX40 agonist ivuxolimab in advanced cancers. The library came from the immunoSEQ multiplex PCR assay. Imported from immuneACCESS, the table was reduced by TCRdb to in-frame sequences with V and J called. These copies leave out some clones; in studies compared against another copy, an unresolved V gene accounts for under half, and the cause of the remainder is not known. Within this sample are about 70,000 clones, with around 85% of them counted one time only. The top ten clones comprise over 5% of the sample. This specimen consisted of CD4+ or CD8+ T cells sorted from blood, obtained in a trial of the OX40 agonist ivuxolimab. These receptors all come from an adult with an advanced solid tumor such as melanoma, head and neck, liver or kidney cancer.

This clone was counted between two and nine times. The chain couples TRBV6-5 to TRBJ1-1; D is perhaps TRBD1 (6 bases). CDR1 MNHEY and CDR2 SVGAGI come from the germline V gene. CDR3 length equals 13 residues. The germline V and J ends were trimmed by 6 bases and 1 base, with 9 bases remaining between them. CDR3 DNA: TGTGCCAGCAGAGGACAGTCGAACACTGAAGCTTTCTTT. It yields the protein CASRGQSNTEAFF.

V and J are TRBV6-1 and TRBJ1-5; TRBD1 aligns across 7 bases. Germline lookup yields CDR1 MNHNS and CDR2 SASEGT. V lost 4 bases to trimming and J lost 9 bases; unmatched junction nucleotides: 9. The CDR3 loop spans 14 amino acids. CDR3 DNA sequence: TGTGCCAGCAGTGGGGGACAGTATATTCCGCCCCAGCATTTT. Translating gives CASSGGQYIPPQHF.

This chain connects TRBV28 to TRBJ1-5; 7 bases match TRBD1. The CDR3 is 12 amino acids. Per germline, CDR1 MDHEN and CDR2 SYDVKM. V shed 10 bases, J shed 7 bases, and the junction held 7 bases outside the gene matches. The CDR3 DNA sequence: TGTGCCATCGCCAGGGGGGGCCAGCCCCAGCATTTT. Its translation is CAIARGGQPQHF.

The CDR3 protein is CASSLGQGPVSSYEQYF. CDR3 DNA: TGTGCCAGCAGCTTAGGGCAGGGGCCGGTAAGCTCCTACGAGCAGTACTTC. This chain connects TRBV7-2 to TRBJ2-7; perhaps TRBD1 as D (6 bases). Trimming stripped 1 base from V and 0 bases from J, with 16 bases between. There are 17 residues in the CDR3. Germline assignment: CDR1 SGHTA and CDR2 FQGNSA.

This clone occurred once. The chain carries TRBV5-1 and TRBJ1-1, with D unresolved. V was cut by 4 bases and J by 7 bases, with 14 bases left in between. The CDR3 extends over 13 amino acids. CDR1 and CDR2 from the germline V gene are SGHRS and YFSETQ. In nucleotides, the CDR3 is TGCGCCAGCAGCCTCGCGGGTAGCGGTGAAGCTTTCTTT. Translation gives CASSLAGSGEAFF.

The J gene is TRBJ1-3, the V gene TRBV5-1; weak D call: TRBD1 (5 bases). The CDR3 length is 15 residues. The germline CDR1 and CDR2 sequences are SGHRS and YFSETQ. V lost 3 bases and J 5 bases, leaving 15 bases between the germline ends. The CDR3 DNA reads as TGCGCCAGCAGCTCCCAGGGCGACTCACGAAACACCATATATTTT. It is translated as CASSSQGDSRNTIYF.

The count of this clone is one. V is TRBV28 and J is TRBJ1-3, with TRBD1 identical over 10 bases. The CDR3 runs 16 residues. V lost 5 bases and J lost 1; bases outside the gene matches: 5. The germline V gene has CDR1 MDHEN and CDR2 SYDVKM. The CDR3 DNA is TGTGCCAGCAGTCCGGACAGGGGGAAGTCTGGAAACACCATATATTTT. It is translated as CASSPDRGKSGNTIYF.

The genes are TRBV7-6 and TRBJ2-3; 13 nucleotides align to TRBD2. V trimming: 5 bases; J trimming: 6 bases; junction bases outside the gene matches: 11. CDR1 and CDR2 (germline): SGHVS, FNYEAQ. The CDR3 spans 17 residues. This CDR3 is CASSTGLAGESPDTQYF. CDR3 sequence (DNA): TGTGCCAGCAGCACCGGACTAGCGGGAGAGTCCCCGGATACGCAGTATTTT.

This clone was seen a single time. The chain combines TRBV14 with TRBJ1-2; 9 bases match TRBD1. The CDR3 consists of 16 residues. The junction had 11 bases not matched to a gene; V was cut back by 4 bases and J by 5 bases. Germline-derived CDR1 and CDR2 are SGHDN and FVKESK. CDR3 DNA: TGTGCCAGCAGCCGTTCCACAGGGGGCGTAGGTTATGGCTACACCTTC. It is translated as CASSRSTGGVGYGYTF.

The chain combines TRBV14 with TRBJ1-5; D is ambiguous. Germline V lookup: CDR1 SGHDN, CDR2 FVKESK. There are 13 residues in the CDR3. Trimming left V 4 bases short and J 0 bases short, with 4 bases between. The CDR3 loop reads CASSRNSNQPQHF. CDR3 coding DNA: TGTGCCAGCAGCCGGAATAGCAATCAGCCCCAGCATTTT.

The chain is built from TRBV2 and TRBJ1-1; D is unresolved. The germline V gene has CDR1 SNHLY and CDR2 FYNNEI. The CDR3 extends over 13 amino acids. V was cut by 1 base and J by 0 bases, with 3 bases left in between. The CDR3 region is CASSEGMNTEAFF. CDR3 sequence (DNA): TGTGCCAGCAGTGAAGGGATGAACACTGAAGCTTTCTTT.

This clone occurred once. The chain recombines TRBV7-9 with TRBJ2-1, with TRBD2 matching over 14 bases. With V trimmed by 5 bases and J by 13 bases, 16 bases remained unmatched. The germline gives CDR1 SEHNR, CDR2 FQNEAQ (reference sequence). This CDR3 contains 17 residues. The DNA of the CDR3 is TGTGCCAGCAGCCCCCCGACTAGCGGGAGGGCTCGGATCGAACAGTTCTTC. Residues: CASSPPTSGRARIEQFF.

This chain uses TRBV9 with TRBJ1-2; TRBD1 matches at 10 bases. V shed 4 bases and J 6 bases; nucleotides not matched to a gene: 6. CDR1 and CDR2 from the germline V gene are SGDLS and YYNGEE. CDR3 size: 14 residues. CDR3 residues: CASSQTGGSDGYTF. The CDR3 coding sequence is TGTGCCAGCAGCCAGACAGGGGGCAGTGATGGCTACACCTTC.

A few counts support this clone. Other nucleotide sequences in the sample specify the same CDR3. The chain uses TRBV7-9 and TRBJ1-1; no clear D. This CDR3 spans 13 amino acids. The V gene lost 3 bases and the J gene lost 1 base, with 6 bases spanning the gap. Germline V CDR1 and CDR2: SEHNR, FQNEAQ (reference sequence). The CDR3 protein is CASSFSGNTEAFF. DNA of the CDR3: TGTGCCAGCAGCTTTTCAGGGAACACTGAAGCTTTCTTT.

The rearrangement joins TRBV15 to TRBJ1-1; no reliable D call. CDR3 length: 12 residues. Germline V CDR1 and CDR2: LNHNV, YYDKDF (reference sequence). Trimming removed 0 bases from V and 5 bases from J, with 4 bases in between. CDR3 DNA sequence: TGTGCCACCAGCAGAGATAATACTGAAGCTTTCTTT. Its translation: CATSRDNTEAFF. The full variable domain, completed using reference TRBV15 and TRBJ1-1, is DAMVIQNPRYQVTQFGKPVTLSCSQTLNHNVMYWYQQKSSQAPKLLFHYYDKDFNNEADTPDNFQSRRPNTSFCFLDIRSPGLGDTAMYLCATSRDNTEAFFGQGTRLTVV.

This clone is classed as medium-sized. The chain recombines TRBV5-6 with TRBJ1-6; perhaps TRBD1 as D (6 bases). With 4 bases removed from V and 5 bases from J, the gap between germline ends came to 10 bases. The V gene's germline CDR1 is SGHDT and CDR2 YYEEEE. The CDR3 length is 14 residues. CDR3 sequence: CASSPQGNNSPLHF. For the CDR3, the DNA is TGTGCCAGCAGCCCGCAGGGGAATAATTCACCCCTCCACTTT.

The CDR3 sequence is CASSFTTSNTGELFF. CDR3 in DNA: TGTGCCAGCAGCTTCACGACTTCGAACACCGGGGAGCTGTTTTTT. The rearrangement uses TRBV7-3 and TRBJ2-2; D gene uncertain. CDR3 size: 15 residues. Trimming stripped 3 bases from V and 0 bases from J, with 8 bases between. CDR1 is SGHTA and CDR2 is FQGTGA in the germline V gene.

The V gene is TRBV12-5, the J gene TRBJ1-1, with D unclear. The CDR3 length is 12 residues. With 8 bases removed from V and 1 base from J, the gap between germline ends came to 8 bases. Germline assignment: CDR1 LGHNT and CDR2 FRNRAP. This CDR3 is CASRQQNTEAFF. The CDR3 coding sequence is TGTGCTAGTCGGCAACAGAACACTGAAGCTTTCTTT.

The chain joins TRBV5-6 to TRBJ1-1; D ambiguous. The CDR3 contains 15 residues. Germline V lookup: CDR1 SGHDT, CDR2 YYEEEE. V gave up 4 bases and J gave up 3 bases, with 16 bases separating them. The CDR3 protein is CASSVTHLPDTEAFF. The CDR3 nucleotides are TGTGCCAGCAGCGTTACTCACCTTCCAGACACTGAAGCTTTCTTT.

The chain couples TRBV19 to TRBJ2-1; 9 bases line up with TRBD1. The CDR3 runs to 16 residues. The germline V gene encodes CDR1 LNHDA and CDR2 SQIVND (reference sequence). Trimming cost V 6 bases and J 5 bases; bases outside gene matches: 11. The CDR3 region is CASSRVDRGNHNEQFF. The CDR3, as DNA: TGTGCCAGTAGCCGTGTAGACAGGGGGAACCACAATGAGCAGTTCTTC.

The chain joins TRBV6-5 to TRBJ1-6; D unresolved. Germline V lookup: CDR1 MNHEY, CDR2 SVGAGI. The CDR3 loop spans 13 amino acids. Trimming took off 8 bases at V and 7 bases at J, with 12 bases between the two ends. The CDR3 nucleotides read TGTGCCAGCGGACTTAGACTGAATTCACCCCTCCACTTT. Protein: CASGLRLNSPLHF.

This chain joins TRBV7-2 and TRBJ2-1; D unclear. The CDR3 runs 15 residues. Trimming left V 6 bases short and J 0 bases short, with 12 bases between. The germline V gene has CDR1 SGHTA and CDR2 FQGNSA. CDR3 sequence reads: CASSEGLNSYNEQFF. For the CDR3, the DNA is TGTGCCAGCAGTGAAGGCTTAAACTCCTACAATGAGCAGTTCTTC.

V and J are TRBV4-3 and TRBJ1-3; D uncertain. V was trimmed by 0 bases and J by 2 bases, leaving 8 bases between them. From germline, CDR1 is LGHNA and CDR2 YSLEER. The CDR3 consists of 15 residues. The CDR3 region is CASSQDSATGNTIYF. The CDR3 DNA reads as TGCGCCAGCAGCCAAGATTCGGCCACTGGAAACACCATATATTTT.

J is TRBJ1-5 and V is TRBV27; D not certain. CDR1 and CDR2 (germline): MNHEY, SMNVEV (reference sequence). V was trimmed by 8 bases and J by 4 bases, leaving 18 bases between them. This CDR3 has 15 residues. In DNA form, the CDR3 reads TGTGCCAGCTCCCCTGGGTTCCGGATTAATCAGCCCCAGCATTTT. The encoded protein is CASSPGFRINQPQHF.

This clone was found once. The rearrangement uses TRBV19 and TRBJ1-2; 7 bases agree with TRBD1. The V and J ends lost 6 bases and 2 bases, in that order; junction bases with no gene match: 3. This CDR3 spans 13 amino acids. Looked up from germline, CDR1 is LNHDA and CDR2 is SQIVND (reference sequence). The CDR3 nucleotides are TGTGCCAGTAGCAACAGGGGAAACTATGGCTACACCTTC. Translating gives CASSNRGNYGYTF.

The gene calls are TRBV28 and TRBJ1-1, with 10 bases aligning to TRBD1. This CDR3 region has 15 residues. The V segment lost 5 bases and the J segment 4 bases; nucleotides outside the gene matches: 7. Looked up from germline, CDR1 is MDHEN and CDR2 is SYDVKM. The CDR3 protein is CASSTPGQGTTEAFF. The CDR3 nucleotides are TGTGCCAGCAGTACACCGGGACAGGGGACCACTGAAGCTTTCTTT.